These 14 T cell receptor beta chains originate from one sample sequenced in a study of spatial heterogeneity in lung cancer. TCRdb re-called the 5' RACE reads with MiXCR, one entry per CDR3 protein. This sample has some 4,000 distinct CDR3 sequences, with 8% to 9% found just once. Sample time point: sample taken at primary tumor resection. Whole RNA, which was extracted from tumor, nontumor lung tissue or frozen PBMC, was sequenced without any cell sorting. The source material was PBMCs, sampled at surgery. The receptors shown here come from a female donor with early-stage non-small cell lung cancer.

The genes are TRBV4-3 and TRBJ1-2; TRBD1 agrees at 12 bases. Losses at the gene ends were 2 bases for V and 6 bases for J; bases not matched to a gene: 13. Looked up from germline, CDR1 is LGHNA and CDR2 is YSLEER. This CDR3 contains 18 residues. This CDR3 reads CASSQRAGTGGVYDGYTF. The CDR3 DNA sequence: TGCGCCAGCAGCCAAAGAGCCGGGACAGGGGGCGTTTACGATGGCTACACCTTC.

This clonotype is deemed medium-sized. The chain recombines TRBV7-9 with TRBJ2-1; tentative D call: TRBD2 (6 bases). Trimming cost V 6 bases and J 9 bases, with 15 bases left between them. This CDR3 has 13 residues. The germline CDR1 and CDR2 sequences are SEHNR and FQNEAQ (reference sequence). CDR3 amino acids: CASRKTRGIEQFF. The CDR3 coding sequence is TGTGCCAGCAGGAAGACCCGGGGGATTGAGCAGTTCTTC. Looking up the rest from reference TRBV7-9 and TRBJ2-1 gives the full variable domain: DTGVSQNPRHKITKRGQNVTFRCDPISEHNRLYWYRQTLGQGPEFLTYFQNEAQLEKSRLLSDRFSAERPKGSFSTLEIQRTEQGDSAMYLCASRKTRGIEQFFGPGTRLTVL.

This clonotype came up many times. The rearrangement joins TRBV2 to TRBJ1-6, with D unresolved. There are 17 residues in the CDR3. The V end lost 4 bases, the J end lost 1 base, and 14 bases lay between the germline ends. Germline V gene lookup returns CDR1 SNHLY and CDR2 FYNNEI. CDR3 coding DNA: TGTGCCAGCAGTGGTCACCAAGGAAATTCCTATAATTCACCCCTCCACTTT. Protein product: CASSGHQGNSYNSPLHF.

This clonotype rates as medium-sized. CDR3 nucleotides: TGTGCCAGCAGCGGGGGAGGAATGGACTACGAGCAGTACTTC. It translates to CASSGGGMDYEQYF. This sequence joins TRBV9 and TRBJ2-7; possibly TRBD2 for D (6 bases). V was shortened by 3 bases and J by 3 bases, with 13 bases between the two germline ends. The CDR3 extends over 14 amino acids. Germline CDR1 reads SGDLS; CDR2 reads YYNGEE. Complete variable domain (other parts from reference TRBV9 and TRBJ2-7): DSGVTQTPKHLITATGQRVTLRCSPRSGDLSVYWYQQSLDQGLQFLIQYYNGEERAKGNILERFSAQQFPDLHSELNLSSLELGDSALYFCASSGGGMDYEQYFGPGTRLTVT.

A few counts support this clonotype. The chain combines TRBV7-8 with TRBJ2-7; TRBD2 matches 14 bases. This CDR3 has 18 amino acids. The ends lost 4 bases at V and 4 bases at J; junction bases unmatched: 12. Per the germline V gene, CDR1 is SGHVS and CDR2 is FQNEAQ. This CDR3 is CASSSQNPGLAGAYEQYF. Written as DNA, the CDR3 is TGTGCCAGCAGCTCCCAGAATCCGGGACTAGCGGGGGCATACGAGCAGTACTTC.

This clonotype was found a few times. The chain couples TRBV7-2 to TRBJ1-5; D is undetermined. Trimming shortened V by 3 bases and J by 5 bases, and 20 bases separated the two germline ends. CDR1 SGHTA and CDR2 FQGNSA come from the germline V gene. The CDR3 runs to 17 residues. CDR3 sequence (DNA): TGTGCCAGCAGCTTTACCCCCTCTTGGGGAGTAGATCAGCCCCAGCATTTT. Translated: CASSFTPSWGVDQPQHF.

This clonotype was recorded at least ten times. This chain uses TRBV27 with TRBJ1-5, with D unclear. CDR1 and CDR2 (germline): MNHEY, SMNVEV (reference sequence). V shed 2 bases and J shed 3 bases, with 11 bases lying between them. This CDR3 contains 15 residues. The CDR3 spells CASSLKSQHNQPQHF. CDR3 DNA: TGTGCCAGCAGTTTAAAGTCACAGCACAATCAGCCCCAGCATTTT.

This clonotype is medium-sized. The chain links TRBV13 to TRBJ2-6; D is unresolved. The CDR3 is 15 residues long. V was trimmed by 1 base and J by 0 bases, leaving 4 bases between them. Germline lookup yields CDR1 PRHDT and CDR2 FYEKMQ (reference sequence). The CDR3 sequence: CASSLEGSGANVLTF. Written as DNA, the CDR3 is TGTGCCAGCAGCTTAGAAGGCTCTGGGGCCAACGTCCTGACTTTC.

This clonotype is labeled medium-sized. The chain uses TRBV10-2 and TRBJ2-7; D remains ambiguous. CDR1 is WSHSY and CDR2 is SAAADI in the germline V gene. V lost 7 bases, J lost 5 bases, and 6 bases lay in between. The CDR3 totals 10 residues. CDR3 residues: CASNLHEQYF. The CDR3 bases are TGCGCCAGCAACCTACACGAGCAGTACTTC.

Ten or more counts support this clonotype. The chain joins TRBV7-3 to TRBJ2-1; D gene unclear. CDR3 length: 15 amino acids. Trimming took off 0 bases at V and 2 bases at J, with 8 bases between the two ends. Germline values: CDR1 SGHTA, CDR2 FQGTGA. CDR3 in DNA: TGTGCCAGCAGCTTAACAATCACAACCTACAATGAGCAGTTCTTC. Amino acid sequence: CASSLTITTYNEQFF.

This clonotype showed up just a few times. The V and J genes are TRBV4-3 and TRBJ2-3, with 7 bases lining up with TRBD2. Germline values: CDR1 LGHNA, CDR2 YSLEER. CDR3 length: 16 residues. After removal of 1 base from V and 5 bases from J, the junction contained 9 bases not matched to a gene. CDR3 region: CASSQGGGGAVDTQYF. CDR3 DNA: TGCGCCAGCAGCCAAGGGGGCGGGGGAGCCGTAGATACGCAGTATTTT.

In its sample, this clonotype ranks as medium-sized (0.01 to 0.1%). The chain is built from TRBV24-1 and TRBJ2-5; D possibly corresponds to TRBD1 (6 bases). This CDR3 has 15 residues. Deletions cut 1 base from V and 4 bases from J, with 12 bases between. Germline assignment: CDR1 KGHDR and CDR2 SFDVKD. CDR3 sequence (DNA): TGTGCCACCAGTGATTTCTTACAGGGTAGAGAGACCCAGTACTTC. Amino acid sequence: CATSDFLQGRETQYF.

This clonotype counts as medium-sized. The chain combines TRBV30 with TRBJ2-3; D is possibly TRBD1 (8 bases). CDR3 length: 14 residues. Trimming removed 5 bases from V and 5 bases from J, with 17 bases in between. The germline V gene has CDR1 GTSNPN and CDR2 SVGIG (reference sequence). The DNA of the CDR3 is TGTGCCTGGTACAGACAGGGGAGGGGAGATACGCAGTATTTT. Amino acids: CAWYRQGRGDTQYF.

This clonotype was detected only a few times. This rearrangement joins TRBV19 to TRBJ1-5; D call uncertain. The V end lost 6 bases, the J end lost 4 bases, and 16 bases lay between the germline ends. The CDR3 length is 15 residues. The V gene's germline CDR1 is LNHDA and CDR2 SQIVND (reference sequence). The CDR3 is CASSERDSINQPQHF. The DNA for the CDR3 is TGTGCCAGTAGCGAAAGGGATAGCATTAATCAGCCCCAGCATTTT.